This T cell receptor (beta chain) derives from a study of molecular identifiers for immune sequencing clone quantification. General study findings and limits: Underestimation of highly expanded clone sizes could arise where identical TCR molecules share a barcode.

About this clonotype itself: Antigen unknown.

Losses at the gene ends were 3 bases for V and 0 bases for J; bases not matched to a gene: 8. CDR3 length equals 17 residues. The germline V gene has CDR1 SQVTM and CDR2 ANQGSEA. TCRdb reprocessed the PCR reads via MiXCR and lists one record per CDR3 protein. The data hold under 600,000 distinct CDR3 sequences, with about a quarter observed a single time. Libraries for naive CD8 T cells, which were made from about 19,000 to 1,100,000 sorted cells, drew on 10%, 30% or 50% of the RNA. The sequence came from a human donor in good health. Some libraries in this study had Jurkat cell RNA spiked in. V usage is TRBV29-1 and J usage is TRBJ2-1; 10 nucleotides match TRBD2. The material sequenced was naive CD8+ T cells from blood, with Jurkat cell RNA spiked in. Subset here: FACS-sorted CD8+CD4-CCR7+CD45RA+ naive T cells. Here the CDR3 reads CSVEPGLALSSYNEQFF. CDR3 nucleotide sequence: TGCAGCGTTGAGCCGGGACTAGCGCTGAGCTCCTACAATGAGCAGTTCTTC.